Below, 27 T cell receptor beta chains from the same sample are listed, as sequenced in a study of shared clonotypes between healthy human individuals. Naive CD8 isolation took CD45RO-negative cells positively selected for CCR7 and excluded terminally differentiated effector memory CD45RA+ cells. Clones were sequenced by immunoSEQ multiplex PCR, and TCRdb holds only the in-frame ones, with some missing. The sample records hundreds of thousands of clones, approximately 96% being singletons. The material sequenced was naive CD8+ T cells sorted from blood. The receptor source for this set is a woman under 40 in good health.

The chain carries TRBV7-9 and TRBJ1-1; D is possibly TRBD1 (6 bases). Trimming took 1 base from V and 10 from J, leaving 22 bases between them. Germline V CDR1 and CDR2: SEHNR, FQNEAQ (reference sequence). This CDR3 region has 16 residues. The chain's CDR3 is CASSLGSPTGPTPAFF. For the CDR3, the DNA is TGTGCCAGCAGCTTAGGGTCCCCGACAGGCCCGACCCCAGCTTTCTTT.

The V and J genes are TRBV7-9 and TRBJ2-3, with D uncertain. The ends were cut back, 1 base at V and 1 base at J, with 6 bases in the middle. Germline CDR1 SEHNR, CDR2 FQNEAQ (reference sequence). CDR3 length equals 14 residues. CDR3: CASSLDRGTDTQYF. The CDR3 DNA is TGTGCCAGCAGCTTAGATAGGGGCACAGATACGCAGTATTTT.

The V call is TRBV6-5, the J call TRBJ1-1; 7 bases map to TRBD1. V shed 10 bases and J 10 bases; nucleotides not matched to a gene: 3. The germline gives CDR1 MNHEY, CDR2 SVGAGI. The CDR3 contains 9 residues. This CDR3 reads CATTGAAFF. The CDR3 nucleotides read TGTGCCACCACAGGGGCAGCTTTCTTT.

This clone was seen a single time. The chain employs TRBV10-2 and TRBJ2-7; D could derive from TRBD1 or TRBD2 (7 bases each). CDR3 length equals 14 residues. V was pared by 7 bases and J by 0 bases, with 13 bases between. Germline lookup yields CDR1 WSHSY and CDR2 SAAADI. The CDR3 DNA follows: TGCGCCAGCAAACGGGGGGACAGCTCCTACGAGCAGTACTTC. Protein product: CASKRGDSSYEQYF.

This chain uses TRBV11-3 with TRBJ2-7; D call uncertain. In germline, CDR1 is SGHNT, CDR2 YENEEA. The CDR3 has 10 residues. CDR3 protein: CASSGREQYF. The DNA of the CDR3 is TGTGCAAGTTCAGGTCGCGAGCAGTACTTC.

J is TRBJ2-7 and V is TRBV4-1; unclear D gene. V was shortened by 2 bases and J by 0 bases, with 11 bases between the two germline ends. The CDR3 loop spans 15 amino acids. CDR1 is MGHRA and CDR2 is YSYEKL in the germline V gene. The CDR3 DNA reads TGCGCCAGCAGCCAACGGCTAGGAAGCTCCTACGAGCAGTACTTC. This encodes CASSQRLGSSYEQYF.

The gene calls are TRBV12-5 and TRBJ2-5; maybe TRBD2 (5 bases). V was clipped by 7 bases and J by 5 bases, with 17 bases between them. The germline CDR1 and CDR2 sequences are LGHNT and FRNRAP. This CDR3 has 14 amino acids. This CDR3 reads CASAPTRGSETQYF. The CDR3 DNA sequence: TGTGCTAGTGCTCCTACTCGGGGATCCGAGACCCAGTACTTC.

This chain connects TRBV11-2 to TRBJ2-7; maybe TRBD1 (5 bases). CDR3 length: 14 amino acids. The germline gives CDR1 SGHAT, CDR2 FQNNGV. Trimming stripped 5 bases from V and 2 bases from J, with 13 bases between. The CDR3 DNA reads as TGTGCCAGCAGCGACCCAGACAGCCCCTACGAGCAGTACTTC. This codes for CASSDPDSPYEQYF. Using reference TRBV11-2 and TRBJ2-7 for the parts outside the CDR3, the full variable domain is EAGVAQSPRYKIIEKRQSVAFWCNPISGHATLYWYQQILGQGPKLLIQFQNNGVVDDSQLPKDRFSAERLKGVDSTLKIQPAKLEDSAVYLCASSDPDSPYEQYFGPGTRLTVT.

The rearrangement joins TRBV28 to TRBJ2-3; D uncertain. V was trimmed by 4 bases and J by 6 bases, leaving 2 bases between them. The CDR3 runs 10 residues. Germline CDR1 MDHEN, CDR2 SYDVKM. DNA for the CDR3: TGTGCCAGCAGTTATGATACGCAGTATTTT. This encodes CASSYDTQYF. Looking up the rest from reference TRBV28 and TRBJ2-3 gives the full variable domain: DVKVTQSSRYLVKRTGEKVFLECVQDMDHENMFWYRQDPGLGLRLIYFSYDVKMKEKGDIPEGYSVSREKKERFSLILESASTNQTSMYLCASSYDTQYFGPGTRLTVL.

CDR3 DNA sequence: TGTGCCAGCAGCTTAGGGACTAGCAGCTACTACGAGCAGTACTTC. It is translated as CASSLGTSSYYEQYF. The chain carries TRBV11-2 and TRBJ2-7, with 8 bases fitting TRBD2. After removal of 1 base from V and 3 bases from J, the junction contained 5 bases not matched to a gene. Per germline, CDR1 SGHAT and CDR2 FQNNGV. The CDR3 extends over 15 amino acids.

This clone was observed a few times. The gene calls are TRBV27 and TRBJ1-1; weak D call: TRBD1 (6 bases). Germline V gene sequence: CDR1 MNHEY, CDR2 SMNVEV (reference sequence). CDR3 length equals 14 residues. V lost 5 bases and J 0 bases, leaving 10 bases between the germline ends. As DNA, the CDR3 is TGTGCCAGCAGTAACAGGGACGTGAACACTGAAGCTTTCTTT. This translates into CASSNRDVNTEAFF.

This chain joins TRBV28 and TRBJ1-1; tentatively, D is TRBD1 (6 bases). The CDR3 length is 12 residues. Germline CDR1 and CDR2: MDHEN and SYDVKM. With 7 bases removed from V and 10 bases from J, the gap between germline ends came to 16 bases. This CDR3 is CASKGRGEAAFF. In DNA, the CDR3 is TGTGCCAGCAAGGGTAGGGGGGAAGCAGCTTTCTTT.

Written as DNA, the CDR3 is TGTGCCAGCAGTTTCAACGACGAGCAGTACTTC. Its protein is CASSFNDEQYF. This rearrangement joins TRBV28 to TRBJ2-5; D is unclear. The DNA end is a closer match to TRBJ2-7, so the J assignment may be wrong. This CDR3 spans 11 amino acids. The germline gives CDR1 MDHEN, CDR2 SYDVKM.

This rearrangement joins TRBV5-6 to TRBJ2-7; possible D gene TRBD1, 5 bases. The CDR3 runs to 15 residues. CDR1 is SGHDT and CDR2 is YYEEEE in the germline V gene. Trimming cost V 1 base and J 1 base, with 12 bases left between them. CDR3 sequence: CASSLPGISSYEQYF. CDR3 nucleotide sequence: TGTGCCAGCAGCTTGCCAGGGATTTCTTCCTACGAGCAGTACTTC.

The V gene is TRBV15, the J gene TRBJ2-5; the D call may be TRBD1 or TRBD2 (6 bases each). This CDR3 is 17 amino acids long. V lost 0 bases and J lost 4, with 18 bases in between. Germline-derived CDR1 and CDR2 are LNHNV and YYDKDF (reference sequence). The CDR3 DNA reads TGTGCCACCAGCAGAGATGGGAGGACAGCCGTCGGAGAGACCCAGTACTTC. Its translation: CATSRDGRTAVGETQYF.

The chain uses TRBV11-2 and TRBJ2-2; D may correspond to TRBD1 or TRBD2 (5 bases each). The CDR3 is 14 residues long. From germline, CDR1 is SGHAT and CDR2 FQNNGV. Trimming removed 2 bases from V and 4 bases from J, with 8 bases in between. As DNA, the CDR3 is TGTGCCAGCAGCTTAACGGGACCCACCGGGGAGCTGTTTTTT. Translation: CASSLTGPTGELFF.

This clone has just a few counts. Other DNA sequences in the sample encode the same CDR3. This chain connects TRBV7-3 to TRBJ2-1; 8 bases line up with TRBD1. With V trimmed by 4 bases and J by 4 bases, 3 bases remained unmatched. CDR3 size: 14 residues. CDR1 is SGHTA, CDR2 FQGTGA, per germline. CDR3 bases: TGTGCCAGCAGCTCCGGGACAGGATACAATGAGCAGTTCTTC. It specifies CASSSGTGYNEQFF. Together with reference TRBV7-3 and TRBJ2-1, the CDR3 gives the full variable domain: GAGVSQTPSNKVTEKGKYVELRCDPISGHTALYWYRQSLGQGPEFLIYFQGTGAADDSGLPNDRFFAVRPEGSVSTLKIQRTERGDSAVYLCASSSGTGYNEQFFGPGTRLTVL.

The chain uses TRBV7-9 and TRBJ1-1; D gene ambiguous. In germline, CDR1 is SEHNR, CDR2 FQNEAQ (reference sequence). Trimming took 1 base from V and 1 from J, leaving 4 bases between them. The CDR3 length is 13 residues. The chain's CDR3 is CASSLVPNTEAFF. The CDR3 bases are TGTGCCAGCAGCTTAGTTCCGAACACTGAAGCTTTCTTT.

This rearrangement joins TRBV9 to TRBJ2-7; 14 bases are shared with TRBD2. Germline CDR1 SGDLS, CDR2 YYNGEE. The V segment lost 3 bases and the J segment 4 bases; nucleotides outside the gene matches: 3. This CDR3 contains 15 residues. In nucleotides, the CDR3 is TGTGCCAGCAGCGCGGGGACTAGCGGGAGTTACGAGCAGTACTTC. It yields the protein CASSAGTSGSYEQYF.

V gene TRBV7-2 combines with J gene TRBJ2-7, with 8 nucleotides matching TRBD1. Germline assignment: CDR1 SGHTA and CDR2 FQGNSA. The CDR3 loop spans 17 amino acids. V dropped 5 bases and J dropped 2; count of bases not matched to a gene: 14. CDR3: CASSGTYTETGAYEQYF. CDR3 nucleotide sequence: TGTGCCAGCAGCGGAACCTACACCGAGACAGGGGCCTACGAGCAGTACTTC.

This chain links TRBV27 with TRBJ2-1; D possibly uses TRBD1 or TRBD2 (5 bases each). V dropped 6 bases and J dropped 2 bases, with 14 bases sitting between them. The CDR3 contains 15 residues. CDR1 is MNHEY and CDR2 is SMNVEV in the germline V gene (reference sequence). The CDR3 nucleotides read TGTGCCAGCAGAGGGGAGTTCCTCGCCTACAATGAGCAGTTCTTC. Amino acid sequence: CASRGEFLAYNEQFF.

This chain joins TRBV19 and TRBJ2-4, with unresolved D. The CDR3 is 16 amino acids. CDR1 and CDR2 from the germline V gene are LNHDA and SQIVND (reference sequence). Trimming pared 3 bases from V and 0 bases from J, leaving 12 bases between. CDR3 nucleotides: TGTGCCAGTAGTATGTTTTCAGGTGTAGCCAAAAACATTCAGTACTTC. Translated: CASSMFSGVAKNIQYF.

The chain uses TRBV9 and TRBJ2-1; possible D gene TRBD2, 5 bases. The CDR3 runs to 17 residues. Trimming took off 4 bases at V and 0 bases at J, with 17 bases between the two ends. Germline V lookup: CDR1 SGDLS, CDR2 YYNGEE. The CDR3 region has the DNA TGTGCCAGCAGCACCCCCAGGAGCGGTTCCTCCTACAATGAGCAGTTCTTC. Translating it yields CASSTPRSGSSYNEQFF.

The chain has TRBV6-1 and TRBJ1-2; no reliable D call. The CDR3 has 13 amino acids. V was clipped by 6 bases and J by 4 bases, with 12 bases between them. CDR1 and CDR2 from the germline V gene are MNHNS and SASEGT. The CDR3 DNA reads as TGTGCCAGCAGCACGATTTCCTCCTATGGCTACACCTTC. It codes for CASSTISSYGYTF.

The chain uses TRBV4-1 and TRBJ2-1; D is perhaps TRBD2 (6 bases). V lost 0 bases and J 2 bases, leaving 11 bases between the germline ends. In germline, CDR1 is MGHRA, CDR2 YSYEKL. This CDR3 spans 16 amino acids. The CDR3 region has the DNA TGCGCCAGCAGCCAAGAGGGTAGCGGAACCTACAATGAGCAGTTCTTC. Its protein product is CASSQEGSGTYNEQFF.

The V call is TRBV19, the J call TRBJ2-1; the D is unclear. Germline V gives CDR1 LNHDA, CDR2 SQIVND (reference sequence). Trimming stripped 4 bases from V and 12 bases from J, with 16 bases between. CDR3 length: 13 amino acids. This chain's CDR3 is CASSNSPQLGQFF. The CDR3 region has the DNA TGTGCCAGTAGTAATAGCCCCCAATTAGGGCAGTTCTTC.

The genes are TRBV11-2 and TRBJ2-6; no reliable D call. The CDR3 is made up of 15 amino acids. V was pared by 1 base and J by 1 base, with 5 bases between. Germline V gene data show CDR1 as SGHAT and CDR2 as FQNNGV. The chain's CDR3 is CASSLAPSGANVLTF. The DNA for the CDR3 is TGTGCCAGCAGCTTAGCTCCTTCTGGGGCCAACGTCCTGACTTTC.